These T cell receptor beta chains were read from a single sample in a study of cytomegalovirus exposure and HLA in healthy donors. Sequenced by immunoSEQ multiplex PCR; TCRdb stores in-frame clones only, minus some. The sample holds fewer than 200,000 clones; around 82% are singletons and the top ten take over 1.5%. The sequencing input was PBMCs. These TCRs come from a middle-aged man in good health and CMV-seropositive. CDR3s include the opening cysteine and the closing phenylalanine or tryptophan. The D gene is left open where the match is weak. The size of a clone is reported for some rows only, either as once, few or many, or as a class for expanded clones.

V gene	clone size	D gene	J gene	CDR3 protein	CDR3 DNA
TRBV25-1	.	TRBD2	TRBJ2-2	CASRQSGRDAGELFF	TGTGCCAGCAGGCAGAGCGGGAGAGACGCCGGGGAGCTGTTTTTT
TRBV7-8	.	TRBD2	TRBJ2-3	CASSPGFTSGRADTQYF	TGTGCCAGCAGCCCCGGATTTACTAGCGGGAGGGCGGATACGCAGTATTTT
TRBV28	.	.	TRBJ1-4	CASTHGGRNEKLFF	TGTGCCAGCACCCACGGGGGAAGGAATGAAAAACTGTTTTTT
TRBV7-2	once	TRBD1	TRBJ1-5	CASSLAGTGYGQPQHF	TGTGCCAGCAGCTTAGCGGGGACAGGGTACGGTCAGCCCCAGCATTTT
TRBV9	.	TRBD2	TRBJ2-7	CASSVFAGGTYEQYF	TGTGCCAGCAGCGTATTTGCGGGAGGTACCTACGAGCAGTACTTC
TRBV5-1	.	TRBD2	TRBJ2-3	CASSRSGLAGISRGTDTQYF	TGCGCCAGCAGCCGATCCGGACTAGCGGGAATTAGTAGGGGCACAGATACGCAGTATTTT
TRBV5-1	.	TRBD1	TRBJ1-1	CASSARGQGAGTEAFF	TGCGCCAGCAGCGCCCGCGGACAGGGGGCAGGCACTGAAGCTTTCTTT
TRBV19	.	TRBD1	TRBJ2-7	CASSPRQGVDEQYF	TGTGCCAGTAGTCCTCGACAGGGGGTCGACGAGCAGTACTTC
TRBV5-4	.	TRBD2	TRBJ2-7	CASSLGLAGSYEQYF	TGTGCCAGCAGCTTGGGGCTAGCGGGGTCCTACGAGCAGTACTTC
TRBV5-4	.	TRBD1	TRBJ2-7	CASSLWGQGEQYF	TGTGCCAGCAGCTTGTGGGGACAGGGCGAGCAGTACTTC
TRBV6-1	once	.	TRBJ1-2	CASSDRYGYTF	TGTGCCAGCAGTGATCGCTATGGCTACACCTTC
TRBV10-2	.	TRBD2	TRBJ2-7	CASSESVSGRRMGEQYF	TGCGCCAGCAGTGAGTCAGTAAGCGGGAGAAGGATGGGGGAGCAGTACTTC
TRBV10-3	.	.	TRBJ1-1	CAIRQGLNTEAFF	TGTGCCATCAGGCAGGGATTGAACACTGAAGCTTTCTTT
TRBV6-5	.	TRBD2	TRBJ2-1	CASRISGRDPREQFF	TGTGCCAGCAGGATTAGCGGGAGGGACCCACGAGAGCAGTTCTTC
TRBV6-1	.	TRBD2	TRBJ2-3	CASSVQSGAGGTDTQYF	TGTGCCAGCAGTGTTCAAAGTGGGGCGGGGGGCACAGATACGCAGTATTTT